This T cell receptor beta chain was found in a study of blood T cells in healthy people across ages. Whole-study results and caveats: A strong correlation was seen between TCR beta diversity and naive T cell percentage.

About this clonotype: What it binds is not known.

Ranging in age from about 6 to 95, the donors were healthy Caucasian individuals from Russia. Per-sample yields of isolated PBMCs were at least 6 million. From germline, CDR1 is SEHNR and CDR2 FQNEAQ (reference sequence). Trimming removed 5 bases at V and 3 bases at J, with 20 bases between. The length of the CDR3 is 16 residues. For the second PCR, which ran for about 6 to 11 cycles, a sample-barcoded 5' primer and a J-beta primer mix were used. A 12-random-nucleotide template-switch adaptor tagged each cDNA molecule. A single record per CDR3 protein comes from TCRdb applying MiXCR to the 5' RACE reads. Among hundreds of thousands of distinct CDR3 sequences, approximately 47% were seen once, and the ten largest hold 51%.

Sequencing input: blood. This TCR derives from a man in his 60s in good health. The chain combines TRBV7-9 with TRBJ2-7; D perhaps matches TRBD2 (5 bases). In DNA form, the CDR3 reads TGTGCCAGCAGCCATAGCCGCGCGGGCTCCGACTACGAGCAGTACTTC. This encodes CASSHSRAGSDYEQYF.